These 18 T cell receptor beta chains came from one sample sequenced in a study of blood T cells in healthy people across ages. It was with a sample-barcoded 5' primer and a J-beta primer mix that a second PCR of roughly 6 to 12 cycles was run. TCRdb called the 5' RACE reads again in MiXCR, with one record for every CDR3 protein. The repertoire holds just over 800,000 distinct CDR3 sequences, with 55% to 65% as singletons. Sequences were obtained from blood. Receptors originate from a man aged 25-45 years in good health.

With regard to this clonotype: No conserved phenylalanine or tryptophan is present at the end of the CDR3, so a read error is the likely explanation. V is TRBV20-1 and J is TRBJ2-6, with TRBD2 matching 11 bases. The CDR3 is 17 residues long. Germline lookup yields CDR1 DFQATT and CDR2 SNEGSKA (reference sequence). V trimming: 3 bases; J trimming: 0 bases; junction bases outside the gene matches: 4. Here the CDR3 reads CSASGLAGYSGANVLTL. CDR3 DNA: TGCAGTGCTAGCGGACTAGCGGGCTACTCTGGGGCCAACGTCCTGACTTTG.

The chain links TRBV12-3 or TRBV12-4 to TRBJ2-7, with 7 bases aligning to TRBD2. The CDR3 extends over 14 amino acids. After removal of 8 bases from V and 4 bases from J, the junction contained 11 bases not matched to a gene. The CDR3: CASALSPLAYEQYF. CDR3 bases: TGTGCCAGCGCATTATCGCCACTAGCGTACGAGCAGTACTTC.

This chain connects TRBV6-5 to TRBJ2-7, with D perhaps given as TRBD1 or TRBD2 (6 bases each). The CDR3 runs to 14 residues. The germline V and J ends were trimmed by 5 bases and 0 bases, with 11 bases remaining between them. CDR1 and CDR2 from the germline V gene are MNHEY and SVGAGI. The CDR3 loop is CASSRRGDSYEQYF. The DNA of the CDR3 is TGTGCCAGCAGTCGAAGGGGGGACTCCTACGAGCAGTACTTC.

The chain joins TRBV27 to TRBJ2-3; D is ambiguous. The CDR3 spans 11 residues. Germline-derived CDR1 and CDR2 are MNHEY and SMNVEV (reference sequence). Deletions cut 6 bases from V and 9 bases from J, with 10 bases between. CDR3 bases: TGTGCCAGCAGGTGGGGAAGGACGCAGTATTTT. This sequence encodes CASRWGRTQYF.

The chain links TRBV7-2 to TRBJ2-1; 12 bases agree with TRBD2. CDR1 and CDR2 from the germline V gene are SGHTA and FQGNSA. This CDR3 comprises 15 residues. The ends lost 4 bases at V and 10 bases at J; junction bases unmatched: 8. CDR3 DNA sequence: TGTGCCAGCAGCTCCAGACTAGCGGGGGCAGAGGAGCAGTTCTTC. Encoded protein: CASSSRLAGAEEQFF.

CDR3 DNA: TGTGCCAGCAGCATTGGGGATCGTCAGCAGTACTTC. Protein sequence: CASSIGDRQQYF. The rearrangement joins TRBV14 to TRBJ2-7; unclear D gene. The CDR3 length is 12 residues. Germline-derived CDR1 and CDR2 are SGHDN and FVKESK. V was pared by 5 bases and J by 8 bases, with 13 bases between.

The rearrangement joins TRBV29-1 to TRBJ2-5; unclear D gene. CDR1 is SQVTM and CDR2 is ANQGSEA in the germline V gene. Deletions cut 3 bases from V and 4 bases from J, with 15 bases between. The CDR3 covers 14 residues. The CDR3 is CSVDRAGQTETQYF. The CDR3 DNA follows: TGCAGCGTTGATAGAGCAGGTCAGACAGAGACCCAGTACTTC.

There are a few counts of this clonotype. This chain uses TRBV7-2 with TRBJ2-7, with 7 bases identical to TRBD1. CDR3 length: 15 amino acids. With V trimmed by 3 bases and J by 1 base, 6 bases remained unmatched. Germline V gives CDR1 SGHTA, CDR2 FQGNSA. CDR3 sequence reads: CASSLQTGLSYEQYF. The CDR3 DNA sequence: TGTGCCAGCAGCTTGCAGACAGGGCTTTCCTACGAGCAGTACTTC.

The chain uses TRBV5-4 and TRBJ1-1; 9 bases are shared with TRBD1. Trimming at V came to 3 bases and at J to 1 base, leaving 10 bases not matched to a gene. This CDR3 has 17 residues. Germline V gene sequence: CDR1 SGHNT, CDR2 YYREEE (reference sequence). The CDR3 loop is CASSSYVWDRENTEAFF. CDR3 in DNA: TGTGCCAGCAGCTCTTACGTCTGGGACAGGGAGAACACTGAAGCTTTCTTT.

Points on this clonotype: At one of its ends the junction is not consistent with the germline gene, which may arise from a read error. The gene calls are TRBV11-2 and TRBJ2-1; the D gene is possibly TRBD1 (7 bases). This CDR3 contains 20 residues. CDR1 and CDR2 (germline): SGHAT, FQNNGV. The CDR3 DNA follows: TGTGCCAGCAGCGTAGACAGGGCCCCTGGCAGTGGAGGGTCCTACAATGAGCAGTTCTTC. This encodes CASSVDRAPGSGGSYNEQFF.

The chain is built from TRBV7-9 and TRBJ2-2; D unresolved. Trimming took off 10 bases at V and 1 base at J, with 16 bases between the two ends. Germline V gives CDR1 SEHNR, CDR2 FQNEAQ (reference sequence). The CDR3 covers 15 residues. The CDR3 loop is CATLGADRNTGELFF. CDR3 bases: TGTGCCACCTTGGGCGCAGACCGGAACACCGGGGAGCTGTTTTTT. Complete variable domain (other parts from reference TRBV7-9 and TRBJ2-2): DTGVSQNPRHKITKRGQNVTFRCDPISEHNRLYWYRQTLGQGPEFLTYFQNEAQLEKSRLLSDRFSAERPKGSFSTLEIQRTEQGDSAMYLCATLGADRNTGELFFGEGSRLTVL.

This clonotype was seen repeatedly, ten times or more. CDR3 region: CASSFRGWGYTF. CDR3 in DNA: TGTGCCAGCAGTTTCAGGGGTTGGGGCTACACCTTC. This chain connects TRBV12-3 or TRBV12-4 to TRBJ1-2; D possibly corresponds to TRBD1 (6 bases). Trimming took off 3 bases at V and 8 bases at J, with 10 bases between the two ends. The CDR3 contains 12 residues.

Remarks on this clonotype: A much larger clone differs from this one at a single base, so this may be a read error. The chain uses TRBV4-2 and TRBJ2-1; 8 bases are a match to TRBD2. CDR1 and CDR2 (germline): LGHNA, YNFKEQ. The CDR3 sequence is 16 residues long. Trimming at V came to 0 bases and at J to 5 bases, leaving 6 bases not matched to a gene. The CDR3 sequence is CASSQESGGSHNEQFF. DNA for the CDR3: TGTGCCAGCAGCCAAGAATCGGGGGGGTCCCACAATGAGCAGTTCTTC.

The genes are TRBV6-2 or TRBV6-3 and TRBJ1-5; tentatively, D is TRBD1 (5 bases). The V and J ends lost 4 bases and 1 base respectively, with 17 bases between them. Germline V CDR1 and CDR2: MNHEY, SVGEGT. The CDR3 has 17 residues. The CDR3 here is CASSSSPGRRSNQPQHF. The DNA of the CDR3 is TGTGCCAGCAGTTCCTCTCCGGGACGCCGAAGCAATCAGCCCCAGCATTTT.

The rearrangement uses TRBV2 and TRBJ1-2; the D gene is possibly TRBD1 (5 bases). CDR1 and CDR2 (germline): SNHLY, FYNNEI. The CDR3 has 15 amino acids. V lost 0 bases to trimming and J lost 4 bases, with 12 bases between them. The CDR3 DNA is TGTGCCAGCAGTGAAGCGCGGTCTGGGGCCTATGGCTACACCTTC. The encoded protein is CASSEARSGAYGYTF.

This chain joins TRBV7-2 and TRBJ1-5; the match to TRBD1 covers 11 bases. V dropped 1 base and J dropped 6; count of bases not matched to a gene: 5. The CDR3 runs 16 residues. Germline values: CDR1 SGHTA, CDR2 FQGNSA. DNA of the CDR3: TGTGCCAGCAGCTTAGGGACAGGGGGCTTTGTTCAGCCCCAGCATTTT. It encodes CASSLGTGGFVQPQHF.

This clonotype was seen a single time. The J gene is TRBJ2-7, the V gene TRBV30; 9 positions agree with TRBD1. Germline CDR1 GTSNPN, CDR2 SVGIG (reference sequence). J gave up 8 bases and V 0 bases, and 8 bases lay outside the gene matches. The CDR3 is 14 residues long. The CDR3 DNA follows: TGTGCCTGGAGTGTACAAAGGACAGGGGCCAAGCAGTACTTC. Protein product: CAWSVQRTGAKQYF.

The rearrangement uses TRBV7-2 and TRBJ2-5, with 13 positions matching TRBD2. This CDR3 has 19 residues. Germline V gene sequence: CDR1 SGHTA, CDR2 FQGNSA. With 5 bases clipped from V and 1 base from J, the junction kept 13 bases outside the gene matches. CDR3 nucleotide sequence: TGTGCCAGCAGCCCCGGGGGCTTACTAGCGGGGGGGTTCCAAGAGACCCAGTACTTC. This translates into CASSPGGLLAGGFQETQYF.